A single T cell receptor beta chain is shown here with its context. These data come from a study of early T cells in non-severe SARS-CoV-2 infection. For the study at large: The chains were unpaired, and the sequenced material was bulk RNA from unsorted whole blood.

TCRdb reanalysed the 5' RACE reads using MiXCR and keeps one entry per CDR3 protein. This sample has 60,000 or so distinct CDR3 sequences, with about 8.9% found just once. Germline CDR1 SQVTM, CDR2 ANQGSEA. Deletions cut 8 bases from V and 7 bases from J, with 11 bases between. The CDR3 spans 10 residues. The TCR sequence derives from an adult who was a healthcare worker with PCR-confirmed SARS-CoV-2 infection or an uninfected control (not recorded which). Source material: whole blood. This sequence joins TRBV29-1 and TRBJ1-2; D call uncertain. CDR3 sequence (DNA): TGCAGCCACGGGGAGACTGGCTACACCTTC. Translating it yields CSHGETGYTF.